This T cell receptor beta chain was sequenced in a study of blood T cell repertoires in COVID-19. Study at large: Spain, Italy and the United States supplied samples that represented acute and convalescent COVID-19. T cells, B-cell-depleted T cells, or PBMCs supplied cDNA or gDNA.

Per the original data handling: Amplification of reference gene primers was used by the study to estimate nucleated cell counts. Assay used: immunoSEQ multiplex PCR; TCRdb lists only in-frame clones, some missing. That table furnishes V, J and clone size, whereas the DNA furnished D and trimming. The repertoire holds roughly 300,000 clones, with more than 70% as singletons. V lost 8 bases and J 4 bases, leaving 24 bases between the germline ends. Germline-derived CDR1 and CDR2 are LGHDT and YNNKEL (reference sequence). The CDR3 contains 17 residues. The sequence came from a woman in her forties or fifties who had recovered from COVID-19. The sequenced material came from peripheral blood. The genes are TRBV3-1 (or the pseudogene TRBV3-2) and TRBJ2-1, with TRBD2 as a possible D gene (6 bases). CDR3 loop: CASRKGGTHNVYNEQFF. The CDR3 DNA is TGTGCCAGCCGAAAGGGCGGGACCCACAACGTATACAATGAGCAGTTCTTC.